The clone carrying this TCR beta chain occurred a few times. Its antigen is undetermined. TCR cDNA, made by 5'RACE template switching, carried an added universal primer site and UMIs. Each CDR3 protein is one row after TCRdb ran MiXCR on the 5' RACE reads. The sample lists under 400,000 distinct CDR3 sequences, about 9.9% occurring once. The data stem from a study of T cells after yellow fever vaccination. The CDR3 consists of 13 residues. The V and J ends lost 7 bases and 0 bases respectively, with 13 bases between them. CDR1 and CDR2 (germline): DFQATT, SNEGSKA (reference sequence). Notes on the study in general: Most clones from primary vaccination were detected again post-booster (around 95% CD4, around 88% CD8).

This clonotype was sampled from a man between 18 and 35 years old who received the YFV17D yellow fever vaccine. The source was PBMCs, collected on the day of the first yellow fever vaccination. The chain joins TRBV20-1 to TRBJ2-7; no clear D. The CDR3 loop reads CSVKRASSYEQYF. In DNA, the CDR3 is TGCAGTGTAAAACGGGCGAGCTCCTACGAGCAGTACTTC.